This T cell receptor (beta chain) was identified during a study of T-cell reconstitution after alpha-beta-depleted transplantation in children. Whole-study results and caveats: Reports say that about two months after transplant, the alpha-beta T cells came out of several hundred graft clones that had expanded.

Molecular barcoding with unique molecular identifiers was used for the TCRbeta library. Via MiXCR, TCRdb re-called the PCR reads, giving one row per CDR3 protein. The sample lists just over 950,000 distinct CDR3 sequences; about 30% were seen once. The table lists this clonotype with many counts. Antigen: not known. Specimen: PBMCs, mostly from graft donor cells, collected 360 days after TCRalphabeta/CD19-depleted stem cell transplant. The TCR originated in a boy under three years old who had a stem cell transplant for SCID, so the T cells may come from the graft donor.

CDR3 DNA sequence: TGTGCCAGCAGCCTCCGCGCACTAGCGGTCCTTACCTACGAGCAGTACTTC. Encoded protein: CASSLRALAVLTYEQYF. The V and J genes are TRBV4-2 and TRBJ2-7; 8 bases are a match to TRBD2. This CDR3 has 17 residues. Trimming took 4 bases from V and 2 from J; bases not matched to a gene: 13. Germline-derived CDR1 and CDR2 are LGHNA and YNFKEQ.